What follows are 32 T cell receptor beta chains derived from one specimen sequenced in a study of cytomegalovirus exposure and HLA in healthy donors. This PCR relied on a set of 60 Vbeta primers and 13 Jbeta primers. Repertoires were generated with immunoSEQ multiplex PCR, while TCRdb's copy carries only in-frame clones and drops some. The repertoire consists of some 170,000 clones, with just over 70% occurring once and the leading ten covering about 2.5%. The sample was PBMCs. Receptor source: a human donor in good health.

The chain is built from TRBV6-1 and TRBJ1-1; 7 positions match TRBD1. The ends lost 4 bases at V and 4 bases at J; junction bases unmatched: 6. The CDR3 has 14 residues. CDR1 is MNHNS, CDR2 SASEGT, per germline. The DNA for the CDR3 is TGTGCCAGCAGTGGCCTCGGGACAGTCACTGAAGCTTTCTTT. This codes for CASSGLGTVTEAFF.

V gene TRBV5-1 combines with J gene TRBJ1-2; possible D gene TRBD1, 5 bases. Germline V gene lookup returns CDR1 SGHRS and CDR2 YFSETQ. The CDR3 covers 15 residues. Trimming pared 4 bases from V and 5 bases from J, leaving 18 bases between. The DNA of the CDR3 is TGCGCCAGCAGCCTGGGCGGGGCAAGTGCTTATGGCTACACCTTC. It encodes CASSLGGASAYGYTF. The complete variable domain, with remaining parts taken from reference TRBV5-1 and TRBJ1-2, reads KAGVTQTPRYLIKTRGQQVTLSCSPISGHRSVSWYQQTPGQGLQFLFEYFSETQRNKGNFPGRFSGRQFSNSRSEMNVSTLELGDSALYLCASSLGGASAYGYTFGSGTRLTVV.

This chain links TRBV18 with TRBJ2-3, with 13 bases aligning to TRBD2. Looked up from germline, CDR1 is KGHSH and CDR2 is LQKENI. CDR3 length: 18 amino acids. V was pared by 6 bases and J by 0 bases, with 9 bases of the junction left unmatched. The CDR3 spells CASSPGLAGTSSTDTQYF. The CDR3 DNA follows: TGTGCCAGCTCTCCGGGACTAGCGGGGACCTCTAGCACAGATACGCAGTATTTT.

This chain joins TRBV6-6 and TRBJ1-2; D call uncertain. With 6 bases removed from V and 2 bases from J, the gap between germline ends came to 10 bases. The germline CDR1 and CDR2 sequences are MNHNY and SVGAGI (reference sequence). The CDR3 has 13 residues. The CDR3 nucleotides read TGTGCCAGCAGCTTCACAGTGAACTATGGCTACACCTTC. Translation: CASSFTVNYGYTF.

This clone showed up just a few times. The chain recombines TRBV10-3 with TRBJ2-6; D is unclear. Per the germline V gene, CDR1 is ENHRY and CDR2 is SYGVKD. The CDR3 has 17 residues. V lost 0 bases and J 0 bases, leaving 9 bases between the germline ends. For the CDR3, the DNA is TGTGCCATCAGTGAGTCGGTAGTACGCTCTGGGGCCAACGTCCTGACTTTC. This sequence encodes CAISESVVRSGANVLTF.

In its sample, this clone was seen a few times. The V and J genes are TRBV27 and TRBJ1-6, with a weak D call TRBD1 (6 bases). The CDR3 totals 13 residues. The V gene lost 4 bases and the J gene lost 10 bases, with 11 bases spanning the gap. Germline CDR1 and CDR2: MNHEY and SMNVEV (reference sequence). Here the CDR3 reads CASSSRGYSPLHF. The CDR3 nucleotides read TGTGCCAGCAGTTCCAGGGGCTACTCACCCCTCCACTTT.

The chain carries TRBV11-1 and TRBJ2-2, with D perhaps TRBD1 (6 bases). CDR3 length: 13 amino acids. Germline lookup yields CDR1 SGHAT and CDR2 FQDESV (reference sequence). The V end lost 4 bases, the J end lost 4 bases, and 7 bases lay between the germline ends. The CDR3 here is CASSSDSTGELFF. The CDR3 bases are TGTGCCAGCAGCTCGGACAGCACCGGGGAGCTGTTTTTT.

The rearrangement links TRBV27 to TRBJ2-5, with TRBD2 identical over 11 bases. Germline assignment: CDR1 MNHEY and CDR2 SMNVEV (reference sequence). This CDR3 has 16 residues. V lost 9 bases to trimming and J lost 4 bases; unmatched junction nucleotides: 13. The CDR3 loop is CASNGGSGGAGETQYF. In nucleotides, the CDR3 is TGTGCCAGTAACGGTGGTAGCGGGGGGGCCGGAGAGACCCAGTACTTC.

This clone was counted between two and nine times. This chain joins TRBV9 and TRBJ2-2; 10 nucleotides line up with TRBD1. Germline V CDR1 and CDR2: SGDLS, YYNGEE. CDR3 length: 18 residues. J gave up 7 bases and V 0 bases, and 12 bases lay outside the gene matches. The CDR3 DNA follows: TGTGCCAGCAGCGTAGTCGGTGACAGGGGGCTGTATGGCGGGGAGCTGTTTTTT. This sequence encodes CASSVVGDRGLYGGELFF.

The genes are TRBV2 and TRBJ1-5, with D hard to call. V lost 8 bases and J lost 2, with 19 bases in between. CDR1 SNHLY and CDR2 FYNNEI come from the germline V gene. This CDR3 has 16 amino acids. The CDR3 DNA follows: TGTGCCAGCCACCCCCGGGTTCTGCAAGGCAATCAGCCCCAGCATTTT. As protein: CASHPRVLQGNQPQHF.

The chain recombines TRBV6-5 with TRBJ2-7, with D possibly TRBD2 on 6 matching bases. The CDR3 is 13 residues long. In germline, CDR1 is MNHEY, CDR2 SVGAGI. V lost 6 bases, J lost 5 bases, and 14 bases lay in between. Here the CDR3 reads CASRAGSVHEQYF. As DNA, the CDR3 is TGTGCCAGCAGGGCGGGGTCGGTCCACGAGCAGTACTTC.

The J gene is TRBJ2-3, the V gene TRBV18; TRBD2 matches at 13 bases. Germline-derived CDR1 and CDR2 are KGHSH and LQKENI. J gave up 3 bases and V 4 bases, and 4 bases lay outside the gene matches. The CDR3 has 16 residues. The CDR3 region is CASSLGTSGDTDTQYF. The CDR3 DNA is TGTGCCAGCTCACTCGGGACTAGCGGGGATACAGATACGCAGTATTTT.

The chain carries TRBV5-1 and TRBJ2-2; 8 bases map to TRBD2. V dropped 4 bases and J dropped 7; count of bases not matched to a gene: 9. CDR1 is SGHRS, CDR2 YFSETQ, per germline. The CDR3 spans 15 residues. As DNA, the CDR3 is TGCGCCAGCAGCCCGGGGGGGCAATTAGTCGGGGAGCTGTTTTTT. Amino acid sequence: CASSPGGQLVGELFF.

V gene TRBV7-8 combines with J gene TRBJ1-1; D might be TRBD1 (6 bases). The germline CDR1 and CDR2 sequences are SGHVS and FQNEAQ. Trimming left V 2 bases short and J 5 bases short, with 18 bases between. The CDR3 loop spans 16 amino acids. The CDR3 nucleotides are TGTGCCAGCAGCTTATTAGGGGGGGGCATTGGTACTGAAGCTTTCTTT. Encoded protein: CASSLLGGGIGTEAFF.

A word on this clone: At one of its ends the junction is not consistent with the germline gene, which may arise from a read error. The J gene is TRBJ2-3, the V gene TRBV7-7; 8 bases line up with TRBD1. This CDR3 has 15 residues. Germline loops: CDR1 SSHAT, CDR2 FNYEAQ (reference sequence). The CDR3 loop reads CASSPGTGRLDTQYF. The CDR3 DNA sequence: TGTGCTAGCAGCCCTGGGACAGGTAGATTAGATACGCAGTATTTT.

The gene calls are TRBV29-1 and TRBJ1-2; D possibly corresponds to TRBD1 (5 bases). The V gene's germline CDR1 is SQVTM and CDR2 ANQGSEA. V was trimmed by 0 bases and J by 3 bases, leaving 17 bases between them. CDR3 length equals 16 residues. The DNA for the CDR3 is TGCAGCGTTGAAGAACGGCAGGGCGGGGCGGACTATGGCTACACCTTC. Protein: CSVEERQGGADYGYTF.

The genes are TRBV7-9 and TRBJ1-6; tentatively, D is TRBD1 (5 bases). This CDR3 region has 16 residues. Between the trimmed V and J ends, which lost 4 bases and 6 bases, there was a span of 16 bases. Germline CDR1 is SEHNR and CDR2 is FQNEAQ (reference sequence). The CDR3 region has the DNA TGTGCCAGCAGCTCTATGGGAGGGGCGAGTAATTCACCCCTCCACTTT. Residues: CASSSMGGASNSPLHF.

V gene TRBV4-1 combines with J gene TRBJ2-1; 7 bases line up with TRBD2. This CDR3 contains 16 residues. From germline, CDR1 is MGHRA and CDR2 YSYEKL. J gave up 0 bases and V 0 bases, and 2 bases lay outside the gene matches. DNA of the CDR3: TGCGCCAGCAGCCAAGAGGGGGGGAACTCCTACAATGAGCAGTTCTTC. Its protein product is CASSQEGGNSYNEQFF.

The chain carries TRBV7-9 and TRBJ1-5, with no clear D. Germline CDR1 reads SEHNR; CDR2 reads FQNEAQ (reference sequence). V was trimmed by 5 bases and J by 2 bases, leaving 16 bases between them. There are 16 residues in the CDR3. CDR3 DNA: TGTGCCAGCAGCCCTTCTCCTTTTGAGGGCAATCAGCCCCAGCATTTT. It yields the protein CASSPSPFEGNQPQHF.

This chain connects TRBV7-2 to TRBJ1-2; D unclear. The germline V and J ends were trimmed by 0 bases and 8 bases, with 19 bases remaining between them. The CDR3 runs to 16 residues. CDR1 is SGHTA, CDR2 FQGNSA, per germline. The CDR3 region is CASSLARTGGSGGYTF. Written as DNA, the CDR3 is TGTGCCAGCAGCTTAGCCCGGACGGGTGGAAGCGGGGGCTACACCTTC. Full variable domain (remainder filled in from reference TRBV7-2 and TRBJ1-2): GAGVSQSPSNKVTEKGKDVELRCDPISGHTALYWYRQSLGQGLEFLIYFQGNSAPDKSGLPSDRFSAERTGGSVSTLTIQRTQQEDSAVYLCASSLARTGGSGGYTFGSGTRLTVV.

This clone has more than one count but fewer than ten. The chain combines TRBV2 with TRBJ1-1; D uncertain. Germline V lookup: CDR1 SNHLY, CDR2 FYNNEI. CDR3 length: 12 residues. The germline V and J ends were trimmed by 6 bases and 3 bases, with 8 bases remaining between them. The CDR3 DNA sequence: TGTGCCAGCAGGGAGGAACACACTGAAGCTTTCTTT. It is translated as CASREEHTEAFF.

This chain connects TRBV7-9 to TRBJ2-7; 8 nucleotides align to TRBD1. This CDR3 is 12 amino acids long. Trimming took 5 bases from V and 4 from J; bases not matched to a gene: 1. CDR1 SEHNR and CDR2 FQNEAQ come from the germline V gene (reference sequence). This CDR3 reads CASSDRGYEQYF. DNA for the CDR3: TGTGCCAGCAGCGACAGGGGATACGAGCAGTACTTC.

This clone was counted a few times. V is TRBV5-4 and J is TRBJ1-4, with 9 bases matching TRBD1. The V and J ends lost 4 bases and 0 bases, in that order; junction bases with no gene match: 7. This CDR3 comprises 17 residues. Germline V CDR1 and CDR2: SGHNT, YYREEE (reference sequence). Written as DNA, the CDR3 is TGTGCCAGCAGCGAAGGGACAGGGAGTGCAACTAATGAAAAACTGTTTTTT. As protein: CASSEGTGSATNEKLFF.

The chain links TRBV30 to TRBJ1-3; D remains ambiguous. V was clipped by 2 bases and J by 0 bases, with 11 bases between them. The CDR3 covers 15 residues. Germline V gene data show CDR1 as GTSNPN and CDR2 as SVGIG (reference sequence). DNA for the CDR3: TGTGCCTGGAGTCTTGTCTCGAGCTCTGGAAACACCATATATTTT. It codes for CAWSLVSSSGNTIYF.

The chain joins TRBV19 to TRBJ2-7; 11 bases fit TRBD2. J gave up 2 bases and V 8 bases, and 8 bases lay outside the gene matches. In germline, CDR1 is LNHDA, CDR2 SQIVND (reference sequence). The length of the CDR3 is 15 residues. The chain's CDR3 is CASSAGTSGTYEQYF. CDR3 DNA: TGTGCCAGTTCCGCCGGGACTAGCGGCACCTACGAGCAGTACTTC.

The chain uses TRBV5-1 and TRBJ2-1; no firm D call. The CDR3 length is 14 residues. Germline CDR1 and CDR2: SGHRS and YFSETQ. The ends were cut back, 4 bases at V and 5 bases at J, with 13 bases in the middle. Here the CDR3 reads CASSPLLLDNEQFF. Here the CDR3 DNA reads TGCGCCAGCAGCCCACTCCTGTTGGACAATGAGCAGTTCTTC.

The rearrangement links TRBV19 to TRBJ1-2; D possibly corresponds to TRBD1 (5 bases). Germline V gene lookup returns CDR1 LNHDA and CDR2 SQIVND (reference sequence). The V and J ends lost 6 bases and 6 bases respectively, with 14 bases between them. This CDR3 is 13 amino acids long. CDR3 protein: CASRIAGTDGYTF. The CDR3 nucleotides are TGTGCCAGTAGAATCGCGGGGACGGATGGCTACACCTTC.

This clone was found a few times. The chain links TRBV13 to TRBJ2-7; no clear D. CDR1 is PRHDT and CDR2 is FYEKMQ in the germline V gene (reference sequence). The length of the CDR3 is 14 residues. V lost 1 base and J 2 bases, leaving 9 bases between the germline ends. CDR3 residues: CASSLVAKTYEQYF. The DNA of the CDR3 is TGTGCCAGCAGCTTAGTGGCCAAGACCTACGAGCAGTACTTC. The full variable domain, its missing parts supplied by reference TRBV13 and TRBJ2-7, is AAGVIQSPRHLIKEKRETATLKCYPIPRHDTVYWYQQGPGQDPQFLISFYEKMQSDKGSIPDRFSAQQFSDYHSELNMSSLELGDSALYFCASSLVAKTYEQYFGPGTRLTVT.

The rearrangement joins TRBV7-9 to TRBJ2-3, with 11 bases aligning to TRBD2. CDR3 length: 16 amino acids. V lost 3 bases, J lost 0 bases, and 2 bases stayed unmatched. Germline CDR1 SEHNR, CDR2 FQNEAQ (reference sequence). The CDR3 sequence is CASSFRLAGSTDTQYF. Written as DNA, the CDR3 is TGTGCCAGCAGCTTTCGACTAGCGGGGAGCACAGATACGCAGTATTTT. Full variable domain (rest looked up from reference TRBV7-9 and TRBJ2-3): DTGVSQNPRHKITKRGQNVTFRCDPISEHNRLYWYRQTLGQGPEFLTYFQNEAQLEKSRLLSDRFSAERPKGSFSTLEIQRTEQGDSAMYLCASSFRLAGSTDTQYFGPGTRLTVL.

V gene TRBV14 combines with J gene TRBJ1-4; no definite D call. The CDR3 runs to 15 residues. V lost 1 base and J lost 4, with 10 bases in between. Germline CDR1 and CDR2: SGHDN and FVKESK. CDR3 loop: CASSQGWEVNEKLFF. CDR3 DNA: TGTGCCAGCAGCCAAGGGTGGGAGGTTAATGAAAAACTGTTTTTT. The full variable domain, in which reference TRBV14 and TRBJ1-4 provide the parts outside the CDR3, is EAGVTQFPSHSVIEKGQTVTLRCDPISGHDNLYWYRRVMGKEIKFLLHFVKESKQDESGMPNNRFLAERTGGTYSTLKVQPAELEDSGVYFCASSQGWEVNEKLFFGSGTQLSVL.

The rearrangement uses TRBV27 and TRBJ2-1; 15 positions agree with TRBD2. In germline, CDR1 is MNHEY, CDR2 SMNVEV (reference sequence). V lost 5 bases and J lost 9; bases outside the gene matches: 5. The CDR3 is 15 residues long. The CDR3: CASSPWGLAGGEQFF. DNA of the CDR3: TGTGCCAGCAGTCCATGGGGACTAGCGGGGGGTGAGCAGTTCTTC.

V usage is TRBV11-2 and J usage is TRBJ2-3, with D perhaps TRBD1 (6 bases). V lost 4 bases to trimming and J lost 0 bases, with 17 bases between them. Germline lookup yields CDR1 SGHAT and CDR2 FQNNGV. This CDR3 spans 17 amino acids. The CDR3 sequence is CASSSYRTAASTDTQYF. DNA for the CDR3: TGTGCCAGCAGCTCATACCGGACAGCCGCTAGCACAGATACGCAGTATTTT.